A single T cell receptor (beta chain) is shown here with its context. This clonotype was counted a single time. The antigen it recognizes is unknown. The input lacks base qualities; no much larger clone sits a single base away. Single-read evidence is weak. These data are taken from a study of T cells in Graves' hyperthyroidism and ophthalmopathy (dated by TCRdb to between 2018 and 2020). Background for the entire study: Peripheral blood samples were taken at initial diagnosis, before any treatment was given. The approximately 100 discovery patients were divided at random into training and test sets in a 7:3 ratio. In addition, the study compared T-cell repertoires in thyroid tissue and in blood from several Graves' hyperthyroidism patients. Once sampling was done, hyperthyroidism patients were given methimazole at a starting dose of 30 mg daily, whereas ophthalmopathy patients were given high-dose intravenous methylprednisolone. The paper describes TCR Vbeta CDR3 sequencing of 130 to 150 peripheral blood samples, made up of some 40 ophthalmopathy patients, some 80 hyperthyroidism patients and 17 progressor patients. An independent validation cohort of around 19 hyperthyroidism patients and about 16 patients who later progressed to ophthalmopathy tested prospective prediction of ophthalmopathy. A discovery cohort of roughly 100 patients, 43 with Graves' ophthalmopathy and approximately 57 with stable Graves' hyperthyroidism, was used to find distinguishing TCR V-J signatures.

TCR beta CDR3 regions were amplified from RNA transcripts. A first-round RT-PCR of the TCR CDR3 used the HTBI primer set with the Qiagen OneStep RT-PCR kit. Libraries were constructed in a second round of multiplex PCR, after which size selection and purification were performed. Sequencing of the libraries was done on an Illumina HiSeq2000 using paired-end 100 bp reads. Per the source publication's procedure: SOAPnuke was used to process the raw data, throwing out any read that contained adapters or uncalled bases, had a mean Phred below 15, or lacked an exact constant-primer or identifier match. COPE v1.2.5 was used to merge the high-quality paired reads, and each unique nucleotide sequence was defined as a clonotype. MiTCR v1.1 was used to align the clonotypes against IMGT TRBV, TRBD and TRBJ reference segments. Analysis was restricted to V-J combinations with a frequency above 0.0001, which covered about 99% of repertoires. The TCS score was defined as the ratio of F50 (clonal expansion) to E x V (chaos), calculated using BLOSUM62-based TCRdist between CDR3 peptides within each V-J. Welch's t-statistics and random forest reduced around 510 V-J features to 13, which were used in a naive Bayes classifier (R e1071). The public sequencing data were trimmed at Q25 with fastp and processed into clonotypes with MiXCR by TCRdb, which kept only in-frame beta chains. Duplicate CDR3 protein sequences are folded into a single record with the most common DNA and genes. TCRdb's processing, not the authors' own work, is the source of the V and J calls. Here the sample has around 440,000 distinct CDR3 sequences; about a sixth occur a single time. The leading ten clones occupy over 12% of the sample.

Stable Graves' hyperthyroidism was defined as the absence of progression to ophthalmopathy over 18 months of follow-up. Hyperthyroidism patients were aged 18 to 65 years and newly diagnosed, with disease duration of less than 2 months. Exclusion was applied to patients with uncontrolled infections, other autoimmune diseases, pregnancy or lactation. Diagnoses relied on clinical symptoms, serum thyroxine and TRAb, thyroid ultrasound and orbital computed tomography. Ficoll-Paque density gradient centrifugation was used to isolate PBMCs from around 9.1 ml of fresh peripheral blood. Trizol reagent was used to extract total RNA, and RNA quality was then checked on an Agilent 2100 Bioanalyzer. The paper as a whole reports these results and caveats: Blood samples also contained most of the expanded thyroid clonotypes (frequency above 0.001), which suggests that blood repertoires may reflect thyroid immune responses. A model built on a 13 V-J signature distinguished ophthalmopathy from stable hyperthyroidism, reaching 85% to 90% sensitivity and 81% to 83% specificity in cross-validation and 80%/75% in testing. In validation, progression to ophthalmopathy was predicted by the model with about 70% sensitivity and approximately 78% specificity, a median of approximately 6.5 months before onset. Sample size was not statistically predetermined, and investigators were not blinded to group allocation.

The sample comprised blood. The clonotype was recovered from a woman aged 18-29 years with Graves' hyperthyroidism.

The encoded CDR3 is CASSQPGVNTGELFF. In nucleotides, the sequence is TGTGCCAGCAGCCAACCAGGGGTGAACACCGGGGAGCTGTTTTTT. The receptor chain draws on TRBV7-2 and TRBJ2-2, and possibly TRBD1, on 6 matching bases. The CDR3 sequence holds 15 residues, the cysteine and phenylalanine included. The retained sequence is limited to the CDR3, 45 bases, with the frame set at the first base. V gives up 5 bases and J gives up 1 base, and the segment between their germline ends measures 11 bases. The CDR1 and CDR2 encoded by the germline V gene are SGHTA and FQGNSA.